This is a list of T cell receptor beta chains from one sample in a study of shared clonotypes between healthy human individuals. Profiling relied on immunoSEQ multiplex PCR, and the TCRdb table lists in-frame clones only, not all of them. The table includes approximately 500,000 clones, over 70% detected once. Sequenced: PBMCs. The receptors stem from a woman in her thirties or forties in good health. Some clones in this sample may be carry-over from other donors' samples. Both conserved end residues are part of each CDR3. A D gene is named only where the DNA matches it firmly. Size is stated for part of the rows, as once, few or many counts, or as a class when the clone is expanded.

v_gene	d_gene	abundance	j_gene	CDR3aa	CDR3nt
TRBV5-4	-	-	TRBJ1-2	CASSLIGYGYTF	TGTGCCAGCAGCTTGATCGGCTATGGCTACACCTTC
TRBV10-3	-	many	TRBJ2-5	CAIGEQGGETQYF	TGTGCCATCGGGGAACAGGGTGGGGAGACCCAGTACTTC
TRBV28	TRBD2	many	TRBJ2-1	CASSLWTSGSRNEQFF	TGTGCCAGCAGTCTCTGGACTAGCGGGAGTAGGAATGAGCAGTTCTTC
TRBV6-5	TRBD1	-	TRBJ2-4	CASRPDREVNIQYF	TGTGCCAGCAGACCCGACAGGGAAGTCAACATTCAGTACTTC
TRBV19	TRBD1	-	TRBJ1-2	CASRQGAGNYGYTF	TGTGCCAGCCGACAGGGGGCTGGGAACTATGGCTACACCTTC
TRBV5-1	TRBD2	few	TRBJ2-1	CASSAGGLREQFF	TGCGCCAGCAGCGCGGGAGGGCTTAGGGAGCAGTTCTTC
TRBV2	-	-	TRBJ1-1	CASAEPDWGEFNTEAFF	TGTGCCAGCGCCGAACCGGACTGGGGGGAGTTTAACACTGAAGCTTTCTTT
TRBV5-1	-	once	TRBJ2-7	CASSPTESEQYF	TGCGCCAGCAGCCCTACAGAGTCCGAGCAGTACTTC
TRBV5-1	TRBD2	-	TRBJ2-7	CASSRGLAGGTTYEQYF	TGCGCCAGCAGTAGAGGACTAGCGGGAGGGACCACTTACGAGCAGTACTTC
TRBV25-1	TRBD2	-	TRBJ2-1	CASSDFTSIGGGEQFF	TGTGCCAGCAGTGACTTTACCTCCATTGGCGGGGGTGAGCAGTTCTTC
TRBV6-5	-	many	TRBJ1-1	CASSPTENTEAFF	TGTGCCAGCAGCCCGACAGAGAACACTGAAGCTTTCTTT
TRBV7-9	TRBD2	-	TRBJ2-5	CASSLGGLAGAETQYF	TGTGCCAGCAGCCTTGGGGGACTAGCGGGAGCGGAGACCCAGTACTTC
TRBV9	-	-	TRBJ1-1	CASSVETGHRDQAAAFF	TGTGCCAGCAGCGTAGAGACAGGCCATCGGGACCAAGCGGCCGCTTTCTTT
TRBV29-1	-	-	TRBJ2-7	CSVRSVQKSYEQYF	TGCAGCGTTCGATCGGTTCAGAAATCCTACGAGCAGTACTTC
TRBV7-9	TRBD2	-	TRBJ2-7	CASSPTAGGPYEQYF	TGTGCCAGCAGCCCCACCGCGGGAGGGCCCTACGAGCAGTACTTC
TRBV4-1	-	-	TRBJ2-1	CASSQVRGNYNEQFF	TGCGCCAGCAGCCAAGTACGGGGGAACTACAATGAGCAGTTCTTC
TRBV28	-	-	TRBJ1-5	CASTRPWTPYSNQPQHF	TGTGCCAGCACCCGACCCTGGACACCCTATAGCAATCAGCCCCAGCATTTT
TRBV7-6	-	-	TRBJ2-7	CASSLGTLGTEQYF	TGTGCCAGCAGCTTAGGCACCTTAGGGACAGAGCAGTACTTC
TRBV11-2	-	-	TRBJ1-3	CASSLRPSGSGNTIYF	TGTGCCAGCAGCTTAAGGCCGTCTGGGAGTGGAAACACCATATATTTT
TRBV7-3	TRBD2	-	TRBJ2-1	CASSSSGRPQFF	TGTGCCAGCAGCAGTAGCGGGAGGCCACAGTTCTTC
TRBV11-2	TRBD2	-	TRBJ2-1	CASSQRTSGSYNEQFF	TGTGCCAGCAGCCAAAGGACTAGCGGCTCCTACAATGAGCAGTTCTTC
TRBV28	TRBD1	-	TRBJ2-2	CASSLDRGLRDRELFF	TGTGCCAGCAGTTTAGACAGGGGGCTAAGGGACCGAGAGCTGTTTTTT
TRBV7-2	-	-	TRBJ1-2	CASSFDRDSYTF	TGTGCCAGCAGCTTTGATCGGGATAGCTACACCTTC
TRBV12-5	TRBD2	once	TRBJ2-1	CASGSFLLAGGRNEQFF	TGTGCTAGTGGTTCGTTCCTACTAGCGGGAGGGCGGAATGAGCAGTTCTTC
TRBV2	TRBD1	-	TRBJ2-7	CASSSGQGANEQYF	TGTGCCAGCAGTTCCGGACAGGGGGCCAACGAGCAGTACTTC
TRBV10-3	-	-	TRBJ2-7	CAISRGGEQYF	TGTGCCATCAGTCGTGGTGGCGAGCAGTACTTC
TRBV4-2	TRBD2	once	TRBJ2-5	CASSQSGLAGEETQYF	TGTGCCAGCAGCCAATCCGGTCTAGCGGGAGAAGAGACCCAGTACTTC
TRBV30	-	-	TRBJ1-4	CARSVLRARGEKQFF	TGTGCCCGGAGTGTACTCAGGGCGAGGGGCGAAAAACAGTTTTTT
TRBV2	-	-	TRBJ1-1	CASRRGGSGTEAFF	TGTGCCAGCAGGAGGGGGGGCTCAGGAACTGAAGCTTTCTTT
TRBV6-5	TRBD2	once	TRBJ2-1	CASMKVAGVLEQFF	TGTGCCAGCATGAAAGTAGCGGGAGTTCTTGAGCAGTTCTTC
TRBV10-3	-	-	TRBJ2-5	CAMADNDQETQYF	TGTGCCATGGCGGACAACGACCAAGAGACCCAGTACTTC
TRBV10-2	TRBD2	-	TRBJ2-7	CASSVTSGNYEQYF	TGCGCCAGCAGTGTAACTAGCGGGAACTACGAGCAGTACTTC
TRBV7-8	TRBD1	-	TRBJ2-7	CASSPRQGRIGEQYF	TGTGCCAGCAGCCCGAGACAGGGGAGGATAGGCGAGCAGTACTTC
TRBV28	TRBD2	-	TRBJ2-2	CASSQPGLAGNTGELFF	TGTGCCAGCAGTCAACCGGGACTAGCGGGGAACACCGGGGAGCTGTTTTTT
TRBV7-6	-	-	TRBJ2-2	CASSLTNTGELFF	TGTGCCAGCAGTCTTACGAACACCGGGGAGCTGTTTTTT
TRBV25-1	TRBD1	-	TRBJ1-1	CASIKGDRTEAFF	TGTGCCAGCATCAAGGGGGACAGAACTGAAGCTTTCTTT
TRBV7-2	-	-	TRBJ1-5	CASSPGGTNQPQHF	TGTGCCAGCAGCCCGGGGGGAACCAATCAGCCCCAGCATTTT
TRBV5-1	TRBD2	-	TRBJ2-5	CASRTSTAGETQYF	TGCGCCAGCAGGACTAGCACCGCTGGGGAGACCCAGTACTTC
TRBV6-6	-	few	TRBJ2-1	CASRTTGLWDEQFF	TGTGCCAGCAGAACAACGGGGCTCTGGGATGAGCAGTTCTTC
TRBV28	-	-	TRBJ1-2	CASGALEGGYTF	TGTGCCAGCGGCGCCTTGGAGGGGGGCTACACCTTC
TRBV6-1	-	-	TRBJ1-5	CASTAVSNQPQHF	TGTGCCAGCACCGCCGTAAGCAATCAGCCCCAGCATTTT
TRBV2	-	-	TRBJ2-7	CASQGLNYEQYF	TGTGCCAGCCAGGGACTTAACTACGAGCAGTACTTC
TRBV7-3	-	-	TRBJ1-1	CASSPSGWGNTEAFF	TGTGCCAGCAGCCCCTCAGGGTGGGGGAACACTGAAGCTTTCTTT
TRBV7-2	-	-	TRBJ2-5	CASSLGAAQETQYF	TGTGCCAGCAGCTTAGGTGCAGCTCAAGAGACCCAGTACTTC
TRBV4-3	-	few	TRBJ2-6	CASSQVVGAGANVLTF	TGCGCCAGCAGCCAAGTAGTGGGGGCTGGGGCCAACGTCCTGACTTTC
TRBV5-1	TRBD1	-	TRBJ1-1	CASSSNRGHTEAFF	TGCGCCAGCAGCTCAAACAGGGGGCACACTGAAGCTTTCTTT
TRBV19	-	few	TRBJ1-1	CASSFQQGRTEAFF	TGTGCCAGTAGTTTCCAGCAGGGACGGACTGAAGCTTTCTTT
TRBV30	-	-	TRBJ2-7	CAWNNGISSYEQYF	TGTGCCTGGAACAACGGAATCAGCTCCTACGAGCAGTACTTC
TRBV6-6	-	-	TRBJ1-2	CASSLDTYGYTF	TGTGCCAGCAGCCTTGACACCTATGGCTACACCTTC
TRBV5-1	-	-	TRBJ2-7	CASSFGGTEEQYF	TGCGCCAGCAGCTTTGGGGGGACAGAAGAGCAGTACTTC
TRBV6-5	TRBD1	-	TRBJ1-5	CASSLVPGQGQPQHF	TGTGCCAGCAGCCTCGTCCCGGGACAGGGGCAGCCCCAGCATTTT
TRBV2	-	-	TRBJ2-2	CASVRDPNTGELFF	TGTGCCAGCGTCAGGGACCCGAACACCGGGGAGCTGTTTTTT
TRBV6-1	TRBD1	-	TRBJ1-3	CASSDFLTGGFGNTIYF	TGTGCCAGCAGTGACTTTTTGACAGGGGGATTTGGAAACACCATATATTTT
TRBV18	-	-	TRBJ2-5	CASSPRGSETQYF	TGTGCCAGCTCACCAAGGGGGAGCGAGACCCAGTACTTC
TRBV7-9	-	-	TRBJ1-5	CASSESAISNQPQHF	TGTGCCAGCAGCGAGTCAGCGATTAGCAATCAGCCCCAGCATTTT